Described below is a single T cell receptor (beta chain) sequence and its context. This clonotype was observed at least ten times. The antigen it recognizes is unknown. No much larger clone is present one base from it, and per-base qualities are unavailable. The CDR3 has 14 amino acids, counting the end cysteine and phenylalanine. The sequence is cut down to CDR3 DNA, 42 bases in frame from base 1. Trimming takes 6 bases from V and 2 bases from J, and the germline ends sit 14 bases apart. This specimen belongs to a study of Graves' ophthalmopathy and Graves' hyperthyroidism listed by TCRdb under 2018. Background on the whole study: A patient counted as having stable hyperthyroidism if there was no progression to ophthalmopathy within 18 months of follow-up. After sampling, hyperthyroidism patients received methimazole starting at 30 mg daily, and ophthalmopathy patients received high-dose intravenous methylprednisolone. The study used signatures of the TCR beta repertoire to tell Graves' ophthalmopathy apart from Graves' hyperthyroidism and to predict which patients would progress to ophthalmopathy. The independent validation cohort included 18 to 20 hyperthyroidism patients plus 17 patients who later progressed from hyperthyroidism to ophthalmopathy. T-cell repertoires of thyroid tissue and blood were compared in a handful of hyperthyroidism patients. In total, 135 blood samples were TCR-sequenced: fewer than 50 ophthalmopathy, some 75 hyperthyroidism and roughly 17 hyperthyroidism-to-ophthalmopathy patients. To explore V-J signatures that distinguish ophthalmopathy from hyperthyroidism, a discovery set of about 99 patients was enrolled, made up of around 44 with ophthalmopathy and some 56 with stable hyperthyroidism. Here is what the overall study found, with its caveats: In validation, the model predicted ophthalmopathy progression with nearly 71% sensitivity and roughly 72% specificity; 12 predicted patients were CT-confirmed with GO in a median of roughly 6.8 months. Among expanded thyroid clonotypes with frequency above 0.001, most also showed up in blood, which suggests that blood repertoires may reflect the thyroid immune response. In cross-validation, the 13-signature model distinguished ophthalmopathy from stable hyperthyroidism with 85% to 90% sensitivity and around 81% specificity, and in the test set the corresponding values were approximately 79% and 70%. No statistical method was used to set the sample size in advance, and the investigators knew which group each participant was assigned to.

Hyperthyroidism patients were newly diagnosed, were aged 18 to 65 years, and had a disease duration under 2 months. Patients with other autoimmune diseases, uncontrolled infections, pregnancy or lactation were excluded. Diagnosis was based on clinical symptoms, serum thyroxine, TRAb, thyroid ultrasound and orbital computed tomography. Total RNA was extracted using Trizol reagent, and RNA quality was checked on an Agilent 2100 Bioanalyzer. For repertoire sequencing, the TCR beta CDR3 regions were amplified from RNA transcripts. The first round was an RT-PCR using HTBI primers with the Qiagen OneStep RT-PCR kit, and this first round was followed by a second-round multiplex PCR, then size selection and purification. Sequencing of the libraries was carried out on an Illumina HiSeq2000 in paired-end mode with 100 bp reads. The published analysis was carried out like this. SOAPnuke was used to process the reads, throwing out any read that had adapters, had uncalled bases, had a mean Phred below 15, or lacked an exact constant-primer or identifier match. COPE v1.2.5 was used to merge high-quality paired reads. Clonotypes were defined as unique nucleotide sequences and were aligned to IMGT TRB V, D and J references using MiTCR v1.1. Only V-J combinations with frequency above 0.0001 were analysed, covering about 99% of repertoires. For each V-J combination, a TCR clonal expansion and chaos score was defined as F50 clonal expansion divided by the chaos observed in the TCRdist matrix. Welch's t-statistics and random forest were used to reduce the features to 10 to 15 V-J combinations, which were then used as input to a naive Bayes classifier. Thyroid-blood repertoire similarity was quantified with the Morisita-Horn index. TCRdb itself trimmed the public reads at Q25 with fastp, ran MiXCR and retained productive beta chains. Each entry is one CDR3 protein sequence, shown with its most common DNA and genes. These V and J calls originate from TCRdb's pipeline instead of the authors' own analysis. This sample comprises about 550,000 distinct CDR3 sequences, approximately 35% of them detected only once. The leading ten clones occupy 4% to 5% of the sample.

The chain was built from TRBV12-3 or TRBV12-4 and TRBJ2-7; the D call is possibly TRBD1 or TRBD2, each sharing 5 bases. The sample comprised peripheral blood or thyroid tissue (not recorded which). This sequence originates from an adult man with Graves' hyperthyroidism. The CDR3: CASSVRGYPYEQYF. Read as DNA, the sequence is TGTGCCAGCAGCGTTCGGGGCTACCCCTACGAGCAGTACTTC.